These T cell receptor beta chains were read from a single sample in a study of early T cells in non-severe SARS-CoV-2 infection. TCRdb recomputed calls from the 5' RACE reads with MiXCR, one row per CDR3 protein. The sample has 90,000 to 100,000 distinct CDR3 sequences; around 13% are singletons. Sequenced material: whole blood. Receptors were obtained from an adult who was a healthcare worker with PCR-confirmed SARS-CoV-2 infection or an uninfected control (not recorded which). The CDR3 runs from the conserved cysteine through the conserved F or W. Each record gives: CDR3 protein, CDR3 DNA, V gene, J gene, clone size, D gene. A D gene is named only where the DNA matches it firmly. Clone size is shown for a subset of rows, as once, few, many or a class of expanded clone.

CASSRLGQGAGELFF	TGTGCCAGCAGCCGCTTGGGACAGGGGGCCGGGGAGCTGTTTTTT	TRBV5-6	TRBJ2-2	-	TRBD1
CSARGLKGQGATDTQYF	TGCAGTGCTAGAGGCCTGAAAGGACAGGGGGCTACAGATACGCAGTATTTT	TRBV20-1	TRBJ2-3	many	TRBD1
CSVVGLEGTDTQYF	TGCAGCGTTGTTGGGCTTGAGGGCACAGATACGCAGTATTTT	TRBV29-1	TRBJ2-3	-	-
CASSGRTGGTGELFF	TGCGCCAGCAGTGGTAGGACAGGAGGCACCGGGGAGCTGTTTTTT	TRBV10-2	TRBJ2-2	few	TRBD1
CSAPRDTGNEKLFF	TGCAGTGCACCCCGGGACACTGGGAACGAAAAACTGTTTTTT	TRBV20-1	TRBJ1-4	-	-
CSVRGGSSYEQYF	TGCAGCGTCCGGGGGGGGAGCTCCTACGAGCAGTACTTC	TRBV29-1	TRBJ2-7	-	TRBD2
CASSDRVSRLAAFF	TGTGCCAGCAGCGATCGGGTTTCGAGGCTAGCGGCTTTCTTT	TRBV5-8	TRBJ1-1	few	-
CASSLGQNYGYTF	TGTGCCAGCAGCTTAGGGCAGAACTATGGCTACACCTTC	TRBV7-9	TRBJ1-2	many	-
CASSEGGGSPLHF	TGTGCCAGCAGTGAAGGAGGGGGTTCACCCCTCCACTTT	TRBV2	TRBJ1-6	-	-
CASSRAGGIRETQYF	TGTGCCAGCAGCCGAGCGGGGGGGATACGAGAGACCCAGTACTTC	TRBV7-2	TRBJ2-5	-	TRBD2
CASKRSTDTQYF	TGTGCCAGCAAACGGTCCACAGATACGCAGTATTTT	TRBV7-2	TRBJ2-3	many	-
CASSVATGGWETQYF	TGTGCCAGCAGCGTAGCCACAGGGGGCTGGGAGACCCAGTACTTC	TRBV9	TRBJ2-5	few	TRBD1
CASSPRDRGGYTF	TGTGCCAGCAGTCCAAGAGACAGGGGCGGCTACACCTTC	TRBV28	TRBJ1-2	many	TRBD1
CASSQGQGMNTEAFF	TGTGCCAGCAGCCAGGGACAGGGAATGAACACTGAAGCTTTCTTT	TRBV5-6	TRBJ1-1	few	TRBD1
CASSLGPTVAKNIQYF	TGCGCCAGCAGCTTGGGACCGACAGTAGCCAAAAACATTCAGTACTTC	TRBV5-1	TRBJ2-4	few	-
CASSSERGTYNEQFF	TGTGCCAGCAGCTCGGAGCGGGGGACCTACAATGAGCAGTTCTTC	TRBV7-2	TRBJ2-1	-	TRBD2
CASSPSDRAYEQYF	TGCGCCAGCAGCCCTTCGGACCGAGCCTACGAGCAGTACTTC	TRBV5-1	TRBJ2-7	many	-
CASSLDRYTDTQYF	TGTGCCAGCAGCCTTGACAGATACACAGATACGCAGTATTTT	TRBV5-5	TRBJ2-3	many	-
CASSLGSGLIGNTIYF	TGTGCCAGCAGTTTGGGCTCTGGGTTAATTGGAAACACCATATATTTT	TRBV12-3/TRBV12-4	TRBJ1-3	many	-
CASSVGDGPRSNSPLHF	TGTGCCAGCAGCGTAGGAGACGGGCCTAGGAGTAATTCACCCCTCCACTTT	TRBV9	TRBJ1-6	many	-
CASSVTGVGTEAFF	TGTGCCAGCAGCGTGACAGGGGTAGGCACTGAAGCTTTCTTT	TRBV7-8	TRBJ1-1	many	TRBD1
CASSLNPTSPLHF	TGTGCCAGCAGCTTAAACCCGACTTCACCCCTCCACTTT	TRBV7-3	TRBJ1-6	few	-
CASSEGRQTQYF	TGTGCCAGCAGTGAAGGTCGACAGACGCAGTATTTT	TRBV6-1	TRBJ2-3	many	-
CASSLARGLYNEQFF	TGTGCCAGCAGCTTAGCTCGCGGCCTTTACAATGAGCAGTTCTTC	TRBV7-6	TRBJ2-1	many	-
CASSEQGQGRNIQYF	TGCGCCAGCAGTGAGCAGGGACAGGGACGAAACATTCAGTACTTC	TRBV10-2	TRBJ2-4	few	TRBD1
CASKPVGDGIHNSPLHF	TGTGCCTCAAAACCTGTGGGGGACGGAATCCATAATTCACCCCTCCACTTT	TRBV28	TRBJ1-6	-	-